What follows are 19 T cell receptor beta chains derived from one specimen sequenced in a study of T cells in Graves' hyperthyroidism and ophthalmopathy. TCR beta CDR3 regions were amplified from RNA transcripts. TCR CDR3 underwent first-round RT-PCR with the HTBI primer set. TCRdb analysed the multiplex PCR reads with MiXCR anew, one entry per CDR3 protein. The data contain some 510,000 distinct CDR3 sequences, around 45% of them seen just once; the ten biggest clones take up 8% to 8.5%. The sample comprised peripheral blood or thyroid tissue (not recorded which). The source of these receptors is a woman between 18 and 29 years old with Graves' hyperthyroidism.

The chain carries TRBV2 and TRBJ2-7; 7 nucleotides line up with TRBD2. The CDR3 consists of 14 residues. V shed 4 bases and J 4 bases; nucleotides not matched to a gene: 7. Germline CDR1 is SNHLY and CDR2 is FYNNEI. CDR3: CASSAQRGPYEQYF. The CDR3 bases are TGTGCCAGCAGTGCCCAGCGGGGTCCTTACGAGCAGTACTTC.

J is TRBJ1-2 and V is TRBV19; 10 bases agree with TRBD1. The CDR3 extends over 16 amino acids. Germline V gives CDR1 LNHDA, CDR2 SQIVND (reference sequence). J lost 1 base, V lost 4 bases, and 6 bases had no gene match. The CDR3 loop reads CASSNRGTGVNYGYTF. CDR3 sequence (DNA): TGTGCCAGTAGTAACCGGGGGACAGGGGTTAACTATGGCTACACCTTC. Based on the CDR3 plus reference TRBV19 and TRBJ1-2, the full variable domain is DGGITQSPKYLFRKEGQNVTLSCEQNLNHDAMYWYRQDPGQGLRLIYYSQIVNDFQKGDIAEGYSVSREKKESFPLTVTSAQKNPTAFYLCASSNRGTGVNYGYTFGSGTRLTVV.

This clonotype has at least ten counts. The genes are TRBV19 and TRBJ2-7; D is ambiguous. The CDR3 has 15 residues. V gave up 3 bases and J gave up 0 bases, with 12 bases separating them. The V gene's germline CDR1 is LNHDA and CDR2 SQIVND (reference sequence). CDR3 DNA: TGTGCCAGTAGTATGGGGATTGAGAGCTCCTACGAGCAGTACTTC. This translates into CASSMGIESSYEQYF.

V gene TRBV19 combines with J gene TRBJ2-5; TRBD2 matches 8 bases. The J segment lost 4 bases and the V segment lost 3 bases, leaving 10 bases of the junction unmatched. From germline, CDR1 is LNHDA and CDR2 SQIVND (reference sequence). The CDR3 is 16 amino acids. The CDR3 DNA follows: TGTGCCAGTAGTATCCCAGCGGGGGCAAGCCCAGAGACCCAGTACTTC. Translated, it gives CASSIPAGASPETQYF.

As concerns this clonotype: With a much larger clone just one base away, this may be a read error. V is TRBV2 and J is TRBJ1-5; D possibly corresponds to TRBD1 (6 bases). The CDR3 has 14 amino acids. Germline V gene lookup returns CDR1 SNHLY and CDR2 FYNNEI. V lost 7 bases to trimming and J lost 0 bases, with 10 bases between them. The CDR3 region has the DNA TGTGCCAGCAAAGGGACACATAGCAATCAGCCCCAGCATTTT. As protein: CASKGTHSNQPQHF.

This clonotype was observed many times. The genes are TRBV24-1 and TRBJ2-7; 10 bases fit TRBD1. V trimming: 9 bases; J trimming: 7 bases; junction bases outside the gene matches: 2. This CDR3 is built from 11 residues. Germline V gene sequence: CDR1 KGHDR, CDR2 SFDVKD. The CDR3 is CATRDRGEQYF. As DNA, the CDR3 is TGTGCCACCCGGGACAGGGGAGAGCAGTACTTC.

J is TRBJ1-2 and V is TRBV29-1, with D maybe TRBD1 (6 bases). Between the trimmed V and J ends, which lost 3 bases and 5 bases, there was a span of 25 bases. Per germline, CDR1 SQVTM and CDR2 ANQGSEA. CDR3 length equals 17 residues. In DNA form, the CDR3 reads TGCAGCGTTGACCTCGACAGTTACTCACAGGGTTGGTATGGCTACACCTTC. Translating it yields CSVDLDSYSQGWYGYTF.

This clonotype has just one count. Its ends do not fully match the called genes, so a read error is possible. The rearrangement joins TRBV25-1 to TRBJ1-4; D is undetermined. Germline CDR1 is MGHDK and CDR2 is SYGVNS. The CDR3 is made up of 14 amino acids. The CDR3 region is CTSRDTSGGEKLFF. The CDR3 DNA is TGTACCAGCAGAGATACGTCCGGAGGTGAAAAACTGTTTTTT.

This chain joins TRBV6-1 and TRBJ1-6, with 8 bases matching TRBD1. This CDR3 is built from 15 residues. V shed 5 bases, J shed 10 bases, and the junction held 10 bases outside the gene matches. Germline values: CDR1 MNHNS, CDR2 SASEGT. CDR3 nucleotide sequence: TGTGCCAGCAGTCCTTCGCTGACAGGGGAATCACCCCTCCACTTT. Translation: CASSPSLTGESPLHF.

The genes are TRBV7-2 and TRBJ2-7; D gene ambiguous. V lost 5 bases and J lost 3, with 20 bases in between. CDR3 size: 16 residues. CDR1 and CDR2 (germline): SGHTA, FQGNSA. Here the CDR3 reads CASSAGRLKGHYEQYF. CDR3 bases: TGTGCCAGCAGCGCCGGACGGCTCAAAGGGCACTACGAGCAGTACTTC.

This clonotype was found once. V usage is TRBV7-4 and J usage is TRBJ1-5; the match to TRBD1 covers 9 bases. V dropped 4 bases and J dropped 7; count of bases not matched to a gene: 11. Germline lookup yields CDR1 SGHVT and CDR2 SQSDAQ. The length of the CDR3 is 16 residues. The DNA for the CDR3 is TGTGCCAGCAGCTCACATTCGGGACAGGGTGGGCAGCCCCAGCATTTT. Protein sequence: CASSSHSGQGGQPQHF.

J is TRBJ2-7 and V is TRBV2; TRBD2 is a possible D gene (6 bases). The CDR3 is 14 residues long. V was cut by 6 bases and J by 3 bases, with 15 bases left in between. CDR1 is SNHLY, CDR2 FYNNEI, per germline. CDR3 sequence reads: CASSRRDSNYEQYF. CDR3 coding DNA: TGTGCCAGCAGCCGGAGGGACTCTAACTACGAGCAGTACTTC.

This clonotype was detected a few times. The rearrangement links TRBV19 to TRBJ2-6; D might be TRBD2 (6 bases). V dropped 1 base and J dropped 3 bases, with 7 bases sitting between them. This CDR3 spans 15 amino acids. The germline V gene has CDR1 LNHDA and CDR2 SQIVND (reference sequence). In nucleotides, the CDR3 is TGTGCCAGTAGTATAGGGGGAGGTGGGGCCAACGTCCTGACTTTC. This sequence encodes CASSIGGGGANVLTF. Filled out from reference TRBV19 and TRBJ2-6, the complete variable domain reads DGGITQSPKYLFRKEGQNVTLSCEQNLNHDAMYWYRQDPGQGLRLIYYSQIVNDFQKGDIAEGYSVSREKKESFPLTVTSAQKNPTAFYLCASSIGGGGANVLTFGAGSRLTVL.

Many counts were recorded for this clonotype. The chain uses TRBV7-9 and TRBJ1-5; perhaps TRBD1 as D (6 bases). V dropped 2 bases and J dropped 2 bases, with 10 bases sitting between them. The CDR3 is made up of 15 amino acids. Germline CDR1 and CDR2: SEHNR and FQNEAQ (reference sequence). The CDR3 sequence is CASSLNREGNQPQHF. The CDR3 DNA reads TGTGCCAGCAGCTTAAACAGGGAGGGCAATCAGCCCCAGCATTTT.

For the CDR3, the DNA is TGTGCCAGTAGTATAGCCCTCGGACTTGGCGGGGCCGAGCAGTACTTC. It translates to CASSIALGLGGAEQYF. This chain connects TRBV19 to TRBJ2-7; a weak D match, TRBD2 (6 bases). Between the trimmed V and J ends, which lost 1 base and 6 bases, there was a span of 19 bases. The CDR3 has 16 residues. Germline V CDR1 and CDR2: LNHDA, SQIVND (reference sequence). Full variable domain (missing parts from reference TRBV19 and TRBJ2-7): DGGITQSPKYLFRKEGQNVTLSCEQNLNHDAMYWYRQDPGQGLRLIYYSQIVNDFQKGDIAEGYSVSREKKESFPLTVTSAQKNPTAFYLCASSIALGLGGAEQYFGPGTRLTVT.

This clonotype has at least ten counts. This chain connects TRBV7-3 to TRBJ2-5; 8 bases fit TRBD2. The germline V gene encodes CDR1 SGHTA and CDR2 FQGTGA. V shed 3 bases, J shed 7 bases, and the junction held 10 bases outside the gene matches. The CDR3 runs 15 residues. The CDR3 nucleotides read TGTGCCAGCAGCTTCCAAGCGGGAGAGTATCGGACCCAGTACTTC. It is translated as CASSFQAGEYRTQYF.

This clonotype was observed a handful of times. The chain joins TRBV29-1 to TRBJ2-2; TRBD1 matches 8 bases. This CDR3 has 15 residues. CDR1 and CDR2 from the germline V gene are SQVTM and ANQGSEA. With V trimmed by 7 bases and J by 2 bases, 9 bases remained unmatched. As DNA, the CDR3 is TGCAGCGCAATCGGACAGGGTATAAACACCGGGGAGCTGTTTTTT. Residues: CSAIGQGINTGELFF.

For this clonotype: A much larger clone lies one base from this, so it may be a read error. The chain joins TRBV29-1 to TRBJ1-1, with a possible D match to TRBD1 (5 bases). Germline V gene lookup returns CDR1 SQVTM and CDR2 ANQGSEA. This CDR3 has 13 amino acids. In DNA form, the CDR3 reads TGCAGCGCTGAAGGGGCATGGATTACTGAAGCTTTCTTT. It encodes CSAEGAWITEAFF. Together with reference TRBV29-1 and TRBJ1-1, the CDR3 gives the full variable domain: SAVISQKPSRDICQRGTSLTIQCQVDSQVTMMFWYRQQPGQSLTLIATANQGSEATYESGFVIDKFPISRPNLTFSTLTVSNMSPEDSSIYLCSAEGAWITEAFFGQGTRLTVV.

The table lists this clonotype with a few counts. The chain joins TRBV25-1 to TRBJ2-7; TRBD2 matches 13 bases. With V trimmed by 4 bases and J by 7 bases, 7 bases remained unmatched. Germline CDR1 is MGHDK and CDR2 is SYGVNS. The CDR3 spans 15 residues. CDR3 protein: CASSGLTSGRIEQYF. The CDR3 DNA reads as TGTGCCAGCAGTGGCCTGACTAGCGGGAGGATTGAGCAGTACTTC.